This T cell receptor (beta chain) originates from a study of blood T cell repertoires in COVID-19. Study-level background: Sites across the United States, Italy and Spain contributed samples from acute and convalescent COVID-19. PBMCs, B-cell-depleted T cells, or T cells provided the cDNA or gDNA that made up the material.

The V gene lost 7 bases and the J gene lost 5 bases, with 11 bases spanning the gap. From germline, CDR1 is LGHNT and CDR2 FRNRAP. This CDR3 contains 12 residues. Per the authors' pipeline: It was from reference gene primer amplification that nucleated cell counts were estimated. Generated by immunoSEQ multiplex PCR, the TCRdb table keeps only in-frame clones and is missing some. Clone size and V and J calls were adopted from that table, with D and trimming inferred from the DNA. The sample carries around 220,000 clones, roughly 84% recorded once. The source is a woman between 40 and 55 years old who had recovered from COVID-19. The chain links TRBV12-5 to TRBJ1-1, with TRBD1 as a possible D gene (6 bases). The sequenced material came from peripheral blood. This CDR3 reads CASAKGETEAFF. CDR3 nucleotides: TGTGCTAGTGCTAAGGGGGAAACTGAAGCTTTCTTT.